The clone carrying this TCR beta chain was seen a single time. The antigen is not known. Measured with immunoSEQ multiplex PCR; TCRdb has only the in-frame clones, and not every one. The table lists around 53,000 clones, about 88% of them singletons, with roughly 0.67% in the top ten. This entry comes from a study of OX40 agonist ivuxolimab in advanced cancers. Study overall: It was ivuxolimab, an agonistic anti-OX40 (CD134) antibody, that patients were treated with. Three partial responders included one hepatocellular carcinoma patient and two cutaneous melanoma patients. Study-wide results and limits: Expanded clones were, on average, more numerous among CD8+ T cells than CD4+. The authors did not determine the antigen specificity of the expanded peripheral T cells.

V shed 6 bases, J shed 2 bases, and the junction held 6 bases outside the gene matches. There are 14 residues in the CDR3. Germline V gene lookup returns CDR1 LNHDA and CDR2 SQIVND (reference sequence). The sequence was obtained from an adult with an advanced solid tumor such as melanoma, head and neck, liver or kidney cancer. The sample here was CD4+ or CD8+ T cells sorted from blood, taken in a trial of the OX40 agonist ivuxolimab. J is TRBJ1-2 and V is TRBV19; the match to TRBD1 covers 7 bases. The CDR3 loop is CASRPDRSNYGYTF. The CDR3 region has the DNA TGTGCCAGTAGGCCGGACAGGAGCAACTATGGCTACACCTTC. The full variable domain, its missing parts supplied by reference TRBV19 and TRBJ1-2, is DGGITQSPKYLFRKEGQNVTLSCEQNLNHDAMYWYRQDPGQGLRLIYYSQIVNDFQKGDIAEGYSVSREKKESFPLTVTSAQKNPTAFYLCASRPDRSNYGYTFGSGTRLTVV.